This T cell receptor (beta chain) originates from a study of T cell responses to AZD1222 COVID-19 vaccine. A word on this clone: Its antigen is unknown.

Findings and caveats of the study: Most donors were white British and more were female, and clonal diversity was possibly underestimated. Spike regions recognized by vaccine-associated CD4 TCRs spanned the protein, led by 160-218 and 743-854.

Method: immunoSEQ multiplex PCR; TCRdb's copy keeps in-frame clones and lacks some. Among about 130,000 clones, roughly 90% were seen once, and the ten largest hold under 4.5%. CDR1 and CDR2 (germline): MNHEY, SMNVEV (reference sequence). The CDR3 has 13 amino acids. With 0 bases removed from V and 9 bases from J, the gap between germline ends came to 9 bases. Material: peripheral blood, obtained on day 0 of AZD1222 vaccination. This sequence joins TRBV27 and TRBJ2-1, with D possibly TRBD1 on 6 matching bases. This receptor was taken from an adult in good health. The chain's CDR3 is CASSLSWTVEQFF. The CDR3 DNA is TGTGCCAGCAGTTTATCGTGGACAGTTGAGCAGTTCTTC.